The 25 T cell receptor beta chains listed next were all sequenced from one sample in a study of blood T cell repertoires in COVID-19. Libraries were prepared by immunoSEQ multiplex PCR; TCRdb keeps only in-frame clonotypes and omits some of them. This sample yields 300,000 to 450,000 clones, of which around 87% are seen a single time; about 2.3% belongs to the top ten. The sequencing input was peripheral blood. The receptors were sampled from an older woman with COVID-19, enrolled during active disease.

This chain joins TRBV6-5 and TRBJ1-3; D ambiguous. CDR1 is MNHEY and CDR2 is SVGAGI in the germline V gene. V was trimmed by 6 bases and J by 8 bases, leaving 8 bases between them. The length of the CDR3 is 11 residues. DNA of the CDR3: TGTGCCAGCAGATCGGGAGACACCATATATTTT. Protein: CASRSGDTIYF.

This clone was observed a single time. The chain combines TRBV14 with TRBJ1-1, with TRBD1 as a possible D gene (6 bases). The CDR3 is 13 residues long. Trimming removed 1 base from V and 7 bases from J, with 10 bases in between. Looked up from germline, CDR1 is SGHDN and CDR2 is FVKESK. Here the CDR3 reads CASSQVRGLEAFF. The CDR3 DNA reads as TGTGCCAGCAGCCAAGTCAGGGGCCTTGAAGCTTTCTTT.

CDR3 protein: CAWSEEVRAPQHF. The DNA for the CDR3 is TGTGCCTGGAGTGAGGAGGTCCGTGCGCCCCAGCATTTT. The genes are TRBV30 and TRBJ1-5, with no clear D. The germline V and J ends were trimmed by 1 base and 9 bases, with 13 bases remaining between them. This CDR3 is built from 13 residues. Germline V CDR1 and CDR2: GTSNPN, SVGIG (reference sequence).

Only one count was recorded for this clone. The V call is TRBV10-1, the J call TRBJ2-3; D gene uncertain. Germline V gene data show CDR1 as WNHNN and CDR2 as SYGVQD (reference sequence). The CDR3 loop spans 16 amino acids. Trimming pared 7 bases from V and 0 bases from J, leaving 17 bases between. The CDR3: CASNQDPTGSTDTQYF. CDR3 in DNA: TGCGCCAGCAACCAAGACCCGACCGGGAGCACAGATACGCAGTATTTT.

The CDR3 loop reads CASSEWQTHISYEQYF. The CDR3, as DNA: TGCGCCAGCAGTGAGTGGCAAACCCATATCTCCTACGAGCAGTACTTC. The rearrangement uses TRBV10-2 and TRBJ2-7, with unresolved D. From germline, CDR1 is WSHSY and CDR2 SAAADI. CDR3 size: 16 residues. Between the trimmed V and J ends, which lost 1 base and 0 bases, there was a span of 13 bases.

The CDR3 region is CASRDSSTPTEAFF. Written as DNA, the CDR3 is TGTGCCAGCAGAGACAGTTCCACCCCCACTGAAGCTTTCTTT. The chain recombines TRBV16 with TRBJ1-1; D might be TRBD1 (5 bases). The CDR3 spans 14 residues. In germline, CDR1 is KGHSY, CDR2 FQNENV. Between the trimmed V and J ends, which lost 6 bases and 4 bases, there was a span of 15 bases.

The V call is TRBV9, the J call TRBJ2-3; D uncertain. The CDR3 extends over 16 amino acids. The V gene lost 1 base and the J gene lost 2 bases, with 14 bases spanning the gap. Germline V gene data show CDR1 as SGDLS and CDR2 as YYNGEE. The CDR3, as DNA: TGTGCCAGCAGCGTACGGTATTGGAGCCCCACAGATACGCAGTATTTT. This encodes CASSVRYWSPTDTQYF. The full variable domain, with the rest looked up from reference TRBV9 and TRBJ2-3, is DSGVTQTPKHLITATGQRVTLRCSPRSGDLSVYWYQQSLDQGLQFLIQYYNGEERAKGNILERFSAQQFPDLHSELNLSSLELGDSALYFCASSVRYWSPTDTQYFGPGTRLTVL.

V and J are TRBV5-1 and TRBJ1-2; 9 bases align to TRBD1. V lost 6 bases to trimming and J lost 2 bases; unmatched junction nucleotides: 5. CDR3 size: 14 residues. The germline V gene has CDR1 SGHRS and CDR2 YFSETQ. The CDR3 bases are TGCGCCAGCAATTCCGGGACAGGGAACTATGGCTACACCTTC. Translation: CASNSGTGNYGYTF.

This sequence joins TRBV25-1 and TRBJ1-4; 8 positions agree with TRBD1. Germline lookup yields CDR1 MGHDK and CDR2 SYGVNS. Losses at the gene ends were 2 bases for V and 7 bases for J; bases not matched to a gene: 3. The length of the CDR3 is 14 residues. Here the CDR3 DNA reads TGTGCCAGCAGTGAACCAGGGGGCGGTGAAAAACTGTTTTTT. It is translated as CASSEPGGGEKLFF.

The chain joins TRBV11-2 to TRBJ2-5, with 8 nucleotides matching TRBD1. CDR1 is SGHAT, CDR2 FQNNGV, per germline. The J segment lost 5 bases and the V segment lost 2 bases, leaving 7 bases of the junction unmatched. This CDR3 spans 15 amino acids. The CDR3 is CASSLWTTGAETQYF. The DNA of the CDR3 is TGTGCCAGCAGCTTATGGACGACAGGGGCCGAGACCCAGTACTTC.

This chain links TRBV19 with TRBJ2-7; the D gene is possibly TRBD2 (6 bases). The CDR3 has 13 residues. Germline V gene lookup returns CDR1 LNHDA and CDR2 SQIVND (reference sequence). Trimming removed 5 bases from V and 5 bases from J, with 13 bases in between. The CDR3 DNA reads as TGTGCCAGTAGTTGGGGGGTAAAGAACGAGCAGTACTTC. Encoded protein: CASSWGVKNEQYF.

In nucleotides, the CDR3 is TGTGCCAGCAGCCAAGGGTTAGAGAGCTCCTATAATTCACCCCTCCACTTT. This translates into CASSQGLESSYNSPLHF. The chain couples TRBV3-1 (or the pseudogene TRBV3-2) to TRBJ1-6; D call uncertain. Looked up from germline, CDR1 is LGHDT and CDR2 is YNNKEL (reference sequence). V was cut by 1 base and J by 0 bases, with 10 bases left in between. This CDR3 is 17 amino acids long.

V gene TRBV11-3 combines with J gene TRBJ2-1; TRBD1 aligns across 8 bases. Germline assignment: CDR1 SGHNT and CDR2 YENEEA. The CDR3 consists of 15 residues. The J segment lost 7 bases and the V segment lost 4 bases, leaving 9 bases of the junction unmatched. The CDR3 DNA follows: TGTGCCAGCAGCTCCGGACAGGGTAAAGCAAATGAGCAGTTCTTC. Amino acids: CASSSGQGKANEQFF.

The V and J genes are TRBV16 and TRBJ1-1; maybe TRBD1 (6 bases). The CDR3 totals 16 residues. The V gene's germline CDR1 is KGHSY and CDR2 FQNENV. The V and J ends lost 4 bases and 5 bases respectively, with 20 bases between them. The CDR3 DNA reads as TGTGCCAGCAGCCGCTCATTCACGGGGGGCGGGACTGAAGCTTTCTTT. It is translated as CASSRSFTGGGTEAFF.

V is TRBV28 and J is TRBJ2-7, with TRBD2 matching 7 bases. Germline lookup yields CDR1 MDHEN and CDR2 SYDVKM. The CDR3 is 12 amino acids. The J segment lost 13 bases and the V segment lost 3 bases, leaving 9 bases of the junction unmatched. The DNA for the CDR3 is TGTGCCAGCAGTTTGGGAGGGGCTACGCTCTACTTC. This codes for CASSLGGATLYF.

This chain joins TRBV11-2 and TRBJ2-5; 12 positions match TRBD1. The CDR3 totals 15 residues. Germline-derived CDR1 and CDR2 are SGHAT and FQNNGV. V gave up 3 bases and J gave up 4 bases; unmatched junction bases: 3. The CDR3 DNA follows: TGTGCCAGCAGCTTGGGACAGGGGGCCGGAGAGACCCAGTACTTC. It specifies CASSLGQGAGETQYF.

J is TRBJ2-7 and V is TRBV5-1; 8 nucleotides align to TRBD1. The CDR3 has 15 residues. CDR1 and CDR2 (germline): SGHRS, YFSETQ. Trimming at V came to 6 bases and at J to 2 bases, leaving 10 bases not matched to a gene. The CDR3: CASTLGGQGPYEQYF. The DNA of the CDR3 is TGCGCCAGCACCCTAGGCGGACAGGGACCCTACGAGCAGTACTTC.

CDR3 bases: TGTGCCAGCAGCTTGTGGACAGGGGACTACAATGAGCAGTTCTTC. Translating gives CASSLWTGDYNEQFF. The gene calls are TRBV7-6 and TRBJ2-1, with 9 bases matching TRBD1. V was pared by 3 bases and J by 3 bases, with 3 bases of the junction left unmatched. The CDR3 contains 15 residues. Germline-derived CDR1 and CDR2 are SGHVS and FNYEAQ.

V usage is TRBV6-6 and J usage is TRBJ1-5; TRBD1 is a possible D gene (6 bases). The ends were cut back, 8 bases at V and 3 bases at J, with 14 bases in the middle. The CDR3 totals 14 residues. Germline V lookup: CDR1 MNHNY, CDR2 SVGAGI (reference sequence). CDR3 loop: CASCAQGNNQPQHF. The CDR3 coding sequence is TGTGCCAGCTGTGCACAGGGAAACAATCAGCCCCAGCATTTT.

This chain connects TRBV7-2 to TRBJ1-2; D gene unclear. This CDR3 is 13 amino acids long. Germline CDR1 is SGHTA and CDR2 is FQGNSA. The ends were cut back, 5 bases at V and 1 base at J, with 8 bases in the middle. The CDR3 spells CASSQQVNYGYTF. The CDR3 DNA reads TGTGCCAGCAGCCAGCAGGTTAACTATGGCTACACCTTC.

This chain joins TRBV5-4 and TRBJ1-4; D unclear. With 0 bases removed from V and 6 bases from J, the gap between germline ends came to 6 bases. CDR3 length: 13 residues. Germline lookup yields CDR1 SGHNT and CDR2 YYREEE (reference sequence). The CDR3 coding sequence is TGTGCCAGCAGCTTGGACTTCGATGAAAAACTGTTTTTT. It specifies CASSLDFDEKLFF.

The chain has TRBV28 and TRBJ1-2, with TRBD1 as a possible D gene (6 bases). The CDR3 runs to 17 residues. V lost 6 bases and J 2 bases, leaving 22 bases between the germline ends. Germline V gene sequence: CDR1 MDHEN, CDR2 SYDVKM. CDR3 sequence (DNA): TGTGCCAGCAGAACAGGGTCGAGGGATTGGCTCAACTATGGCTACACCTTC. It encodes CASRTGSRDWLNYGYTF.

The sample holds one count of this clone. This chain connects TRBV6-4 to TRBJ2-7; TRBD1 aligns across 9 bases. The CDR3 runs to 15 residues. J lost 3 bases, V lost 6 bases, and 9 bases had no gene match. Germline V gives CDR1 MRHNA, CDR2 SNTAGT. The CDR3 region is CASSRGQGAVYEQYF. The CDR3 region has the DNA TGTGCCAGCAGCCGGGGACAGGGCGCCGTCTACGAGCAGTACTTC.

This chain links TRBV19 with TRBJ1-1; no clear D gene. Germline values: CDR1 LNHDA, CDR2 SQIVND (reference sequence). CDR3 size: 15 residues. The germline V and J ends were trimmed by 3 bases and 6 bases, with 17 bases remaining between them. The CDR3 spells CASSMREGWRAEAFF. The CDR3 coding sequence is TGTGCCAGTAGTATGAGAGAGGGATGGAGGGCTGAAGCTTTCTTT. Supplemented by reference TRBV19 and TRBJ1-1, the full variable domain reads DGGITQSPKYLFRKEGQNVTLSCEQNLNHDAMYWYRQDPGQGLRLIYYSQIVNDFQKGDIAEGYSVSREKKESFPLTVTSAQKNPTAFYLCASSMREGWRAEAFFGQGTRLTVV.

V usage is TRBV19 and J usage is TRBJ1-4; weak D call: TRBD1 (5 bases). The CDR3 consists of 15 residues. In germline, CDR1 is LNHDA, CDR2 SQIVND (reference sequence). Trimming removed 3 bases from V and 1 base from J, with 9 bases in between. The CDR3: CASSMGGGTNEKLFF. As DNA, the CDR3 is TGTGCCAGTAGTATGGGGGGAGGAACTAATGAAAAACTGTTTTTT.